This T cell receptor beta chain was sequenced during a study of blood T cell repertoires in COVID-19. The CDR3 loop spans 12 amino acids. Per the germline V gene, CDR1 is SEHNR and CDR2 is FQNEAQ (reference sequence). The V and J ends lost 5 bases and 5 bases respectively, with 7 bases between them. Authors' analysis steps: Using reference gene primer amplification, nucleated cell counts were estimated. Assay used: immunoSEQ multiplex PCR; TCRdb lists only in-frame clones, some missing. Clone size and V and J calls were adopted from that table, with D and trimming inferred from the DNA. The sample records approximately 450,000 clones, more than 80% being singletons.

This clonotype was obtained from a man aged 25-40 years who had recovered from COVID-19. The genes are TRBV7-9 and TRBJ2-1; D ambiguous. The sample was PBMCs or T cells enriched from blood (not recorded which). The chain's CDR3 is CASSPQHNEQFF. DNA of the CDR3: TGTGCCAGCAGCCCACAGCACAATGAGCAGTTCTTC.